What follows is one TCR beta chain and its context. The antigen is not known. Germline CDR1 MNHEY, CDR2 SMNVEV (reference sequence). This CDR3 region has 17 residues. V dropped 6 bases and J dropped 2; count of bases not matched to a gene: 9. Clones were read by immunoSEQ multiplex PCR, and TCRdb kept only the in-frame ones, dropping some. The repertoire has about 16,000 clones, 84% of them found once; the top ten carry roughly 8.1%. This record comes from a study of STAT3 mutations in large granular lymphocyte leukemia. Points from the study as a whole: Samples missed the first appearance of the clone. Differing intervals and regimens complicate linking therapy response to clone burden. At least one immunodominant TCR beta clonotype appeared in every T-cell large granular lymphocyte leukemia patient.

The origin of this receptor is a man over 45 with T-cell large granular lymphocyte leukemia. Some clones in this sample may be carry-over from other donors' samples. This rearrangement joins TRBV27 to TRBJ2-3; 12 positions agree with TRBD2. Source material: peripheral blood mononuclear cells. In DNA, the CDR3 is TGTGCCAGCAGCCCTCCCCGACTAGCGGGGGACACAGATACGCAGTATTTT. Residues: CASSPPRLAGDTDTQYF.